These T cell receptor beta chains were read from a single sample in a study of blood T cell repertoires in COVID-19. Profiled with immunoSEQ multiplex PCR; TCRdb holds only in-frame clones, not every one. The repertoire has some 100,000 clones, roughly nine tenths of them found once; the top ten carry about 1.7%. The sequenced sample was peripheral blood. Receptors originate from a human donor with active COVID-19. The donor label of this sample is uncertain. Each CDR3 is given with its conserved first and last residue. A D gene is named only where the DNA matches it firmly. Clone sizes are given selectively: once, few, many, or a class where the clone is expanded.

v_gene	abundance	d_gene	j_gene	CDR3aa	CDR3nt
TRBV6-2/TRBV6-3	NA	NA	TRBJ2-7	CASSYLLDSEAGEQYF	TGTGCCAGCAGTTACCTCCTGGACAGCGAGGCGGGCGAGCAGTACTTC
TRBV27	NA	TRBD1	TRBJ2-7	CASSPTRTGGEQYF	TGTGCCAGCAGCCCTACCCGGACAGGGGGCGAGCAGTACTTC
TRBV29-1	NA	TRBD1	TRBJ2-7	CSVIGQGNYEQYF	TGCAGCGTTATCGGACAGGGAAACTACGAGCAGTACTTC
TRBV9	once	NA	TRBJ1-3	CASSVRGDGGNTIYF	TGTGCCAGCAGCGTACGGGGGGATGGTGGAAACACCATATATTTT
TRBV11-2	NA	TRBD2	TRBJ2-1	CASSLEAGRVYNEQFF	TGTGCCAGCAGCTTAGAGGCGGGGAGGGTCTACAATGAGCAGTTCTTC
TRBV7-9	NA	NA	TRBJ1-2	CASSFDGLEGVGYTF	TGTGCCAGCAGCTTTGATGGGTTGGAGGGTGTTGGCTACACCTTC
TRBV4-1	NA	NA	TRBJ1-5	CASSQVSQGSNQPQHF	TGCGCCAGCAGCCAAGTCTCTCAGGGGAGCAATCAGCCCCAGCATTTT
TRBV24-1	NA	TRBD1	TRBJ2-2	CATRPSGTGSSGELFF	TGTGCCACCAGGCCGTCCGGGACAGGGTCGTCAGGGGAGCTGTTTTTT
TRBV3-1/TRBV3-2	NA	NA	TRBJ1-3	CASSQDLSERGSGNTIYF	TGTGCCAGCAGCCAAGATCTTAGCGAACGGGGCTCTGGAAACACCATATATTTT
TRBV19	NA	TRBD1	TRBJ1-1	CASTPDRVVEAFF	TGTGCCAGTACCCCTGACAGGGTGGTTGAAGCTTTCTTT
TRBV15	NA	NA	TRBJ2-7	CATSTGFGNEQYF	TGTGCCACCAGCACGGGATTTGGCAACGAGCAGTACTTC
TRBV6-2/TRBV6-3	NA	NA	TRBJ2-7	CASSYSSVDYEQYF	TGTGCCAGCAGTTACTCGTCGGTAGACTACGAGCAGTACTTC
TRBV5-8	NA	NA	TRBJ2-5	CASSLSRGHWETQYF	TGTGCCAGCAGCTTGTCTCGGGGTCACTGGGAGACCCAGTACTTC
TRBV5-1	NA	NA	TRBJ2-3	CASSLSDTQYF	TGCGCCAGCAGCCTGTCTGATACGCAGTATTTT
TRBV10-3	NA	TRBD1	TRBJ2-2	CAISESTGSGELFF	TGTGCCATCAGTGAGTCGACAGGGTCCGGGGAGCTGTTTTTT
TRBV3-1/TRBV3-2	few	TRBD1	TRBJ1-6	CASSYRGERSPLHF	TGTGCCAGCAGTTACAGGGGGGAGCGATCACCCCTCCACTTT
TRBV7-7	NA	TRBD1	TRBJ2-5	CASSFGQGEETQYF	TGTGCCAGCAGCTTTGGACAGGGCGAAGAGACCCAGTACTTC
TRBV9	NA	TRBD1	TRBJ1-4	CASSPRTGGGEKLFF	TGTGCCAGCAGCCCCCGGACAGGGGGTGGGGAAAAACTGTTTTTT
TRBV10-1	once	NA	TRBJ2-5	CASSSGGPQETQYF	TGCGCCAGCAGTTCCGGAGGGCCTCAAGAGACCCAGTACTTC
TRBV4-1	NA	TRBD2	TRBJ2-7	CASSHDGTTPSYEQYF	TGCGCCAGCAGCCATGACGGGACTACCCCCTCCTACGAGCAGTACTTC
TRBV25-1	NA	NA	TRBJ1-4	CASSEWRGGDEKLFF	TGTGCCAGCAGTGAATGGAGGGGGGGCGATGAAAAACTGTTTTTT
TRBV3-1/TRBV3-2	NA	NA	TRBJ2-4	CASSQEGTYIQYF	TGTGCCAGCAGCCAGGAGGGGACGTATATTCAGTACTTC